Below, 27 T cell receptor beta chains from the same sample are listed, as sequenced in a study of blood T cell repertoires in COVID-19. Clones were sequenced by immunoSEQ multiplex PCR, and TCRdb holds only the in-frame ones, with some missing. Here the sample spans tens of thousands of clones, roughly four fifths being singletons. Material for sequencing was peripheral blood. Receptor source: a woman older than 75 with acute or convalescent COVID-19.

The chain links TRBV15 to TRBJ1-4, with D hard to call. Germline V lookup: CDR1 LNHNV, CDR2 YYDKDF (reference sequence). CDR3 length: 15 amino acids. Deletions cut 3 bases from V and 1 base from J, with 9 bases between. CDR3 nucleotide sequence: TGTGCCACCAGCAGCAACAGCCTAACTAATGAAAAACTGTTTTTT. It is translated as CATSSNSLTNEKLFF.

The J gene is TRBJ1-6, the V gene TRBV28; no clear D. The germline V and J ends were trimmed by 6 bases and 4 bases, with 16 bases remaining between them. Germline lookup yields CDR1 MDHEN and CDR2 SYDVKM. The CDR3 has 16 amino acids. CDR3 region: CASRRQRDTYNSPLHF. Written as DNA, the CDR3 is TGTGCCAGCAGGAGGCAGAGGGATACTTATAATTCACCCCTCCACTTT.

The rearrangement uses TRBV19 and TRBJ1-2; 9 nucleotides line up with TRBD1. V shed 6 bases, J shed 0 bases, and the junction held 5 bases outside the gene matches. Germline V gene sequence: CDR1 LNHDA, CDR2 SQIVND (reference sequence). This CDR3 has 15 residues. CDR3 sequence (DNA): TGTGCCAGTAGGGACAGGGGCCATTCTAACTATGGCTACACCTTC. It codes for CASRDRGHSNYGYTF.

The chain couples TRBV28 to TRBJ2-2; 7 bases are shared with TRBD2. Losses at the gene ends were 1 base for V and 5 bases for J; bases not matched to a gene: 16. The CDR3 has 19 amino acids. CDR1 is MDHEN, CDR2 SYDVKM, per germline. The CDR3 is CASSLYRTGLVHLTGELFF. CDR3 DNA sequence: TGTGCCAGCAGTTTATACCGAACCGGACTAGTCCACCTTACCGGGGAGCTGTTTTTT.

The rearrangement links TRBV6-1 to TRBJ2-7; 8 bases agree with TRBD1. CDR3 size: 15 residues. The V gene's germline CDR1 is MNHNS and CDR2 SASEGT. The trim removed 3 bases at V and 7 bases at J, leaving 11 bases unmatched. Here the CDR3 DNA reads TGTGCCAGCAGTGAGCCAGGACAGGGCCTGGGGGAGCAGTACTTC. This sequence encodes CASSEPGQGLGEQYF.

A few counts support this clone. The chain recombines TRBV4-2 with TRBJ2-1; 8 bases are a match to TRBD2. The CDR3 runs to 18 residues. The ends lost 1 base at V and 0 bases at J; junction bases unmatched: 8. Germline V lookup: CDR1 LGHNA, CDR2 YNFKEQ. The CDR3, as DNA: TGTGCCAGCAGCCAAGTTGGGCGGGGGGCCCTCTCCTACAATGAGCAGTTCTTC. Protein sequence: CASSQVGRGALSYNEQFF.

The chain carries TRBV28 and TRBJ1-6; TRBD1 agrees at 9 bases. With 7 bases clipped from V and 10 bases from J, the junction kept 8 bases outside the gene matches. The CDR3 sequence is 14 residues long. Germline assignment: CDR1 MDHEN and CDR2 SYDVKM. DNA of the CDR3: TGTGCCAGCATCGGGACAGGGTCCAAATCACCCCTCCACTTT. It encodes CASIGTGSKSPLHF.

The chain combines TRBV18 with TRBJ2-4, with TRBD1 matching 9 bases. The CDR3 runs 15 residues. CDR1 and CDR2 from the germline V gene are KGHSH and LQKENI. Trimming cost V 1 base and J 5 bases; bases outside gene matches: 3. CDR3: CASSPQQGAENIQYF. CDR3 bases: TGTGCCAGCTCACCACAACAGGGGGCCGAAAACATTCAGTACTTC.

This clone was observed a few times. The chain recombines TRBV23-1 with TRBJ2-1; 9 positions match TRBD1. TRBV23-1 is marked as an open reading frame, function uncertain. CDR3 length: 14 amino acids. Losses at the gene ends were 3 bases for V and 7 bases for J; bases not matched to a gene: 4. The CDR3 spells CASSQGTGTNEQFF. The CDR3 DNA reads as TGCGCCAGCAGTCAGGGGACAGGGACTAATGAGCAGTTCTTC.

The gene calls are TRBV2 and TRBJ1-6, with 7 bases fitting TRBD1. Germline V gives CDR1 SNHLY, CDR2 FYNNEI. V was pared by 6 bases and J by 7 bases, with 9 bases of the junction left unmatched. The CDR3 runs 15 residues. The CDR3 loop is CASREIGTANSPLHF. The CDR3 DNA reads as TGTGCCAGCAGGGAAATCGGGACAGCCAATTCACCCCTCCACTTT.

The CDR3 DNA reads as TGTGCCAGCAGAGCCCTTATGACAGGACGACAAGAGACCCAGTACTTC. This codes for CASRALMTGRQETQYF. The chain joins TRBV6-6 to TRBJ2-5, with TRBD1 as a possible D gene (6 bases). Trimming pared 6 bases from V and 2 bases from J, leaving 19 bases between. From germline, CDR1 is MNHNY and CDR2 SVGAGI (reference sequence). The CDR3 contains 16 residues.

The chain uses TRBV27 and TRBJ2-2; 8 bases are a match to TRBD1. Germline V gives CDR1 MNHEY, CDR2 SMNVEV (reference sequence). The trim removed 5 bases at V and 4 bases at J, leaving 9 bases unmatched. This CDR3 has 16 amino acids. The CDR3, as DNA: TGTGCCAGCAGTGCCCAGGGGGCCCTAACCACCGGGGAGCTGTTTTTT. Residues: CASSAQGALTTGELFF.

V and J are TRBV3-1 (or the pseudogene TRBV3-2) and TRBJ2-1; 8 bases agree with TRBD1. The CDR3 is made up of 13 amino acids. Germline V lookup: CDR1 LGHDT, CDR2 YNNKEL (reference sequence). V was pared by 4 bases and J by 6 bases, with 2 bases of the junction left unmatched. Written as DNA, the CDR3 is TGTGCCAGCAGCCCCACAGGGGGCAATGAGCAGTTCTTC. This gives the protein CASSPTGGNEQFF.

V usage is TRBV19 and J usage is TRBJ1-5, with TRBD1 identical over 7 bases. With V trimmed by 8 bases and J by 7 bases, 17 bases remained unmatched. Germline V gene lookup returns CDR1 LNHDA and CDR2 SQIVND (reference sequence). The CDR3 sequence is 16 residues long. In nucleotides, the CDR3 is TGTGCCAGTCTAACCACAGGGGATCAGGTGGGACAGCCCCAGCATTTT. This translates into CASLTTGDQVGQPQHF.

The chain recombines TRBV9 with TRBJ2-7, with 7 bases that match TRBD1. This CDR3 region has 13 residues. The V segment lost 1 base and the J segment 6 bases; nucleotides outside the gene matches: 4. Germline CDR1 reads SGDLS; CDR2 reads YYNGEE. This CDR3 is CASSVFGDSEQYF. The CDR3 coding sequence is TGTGCCAGCAGCGTATTCGGGGACAGCGAGCAGTACTTC. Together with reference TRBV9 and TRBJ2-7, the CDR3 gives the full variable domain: DSGVTQTPKHLITATGQRVTLRCSPRSGDLSVYWYQQSLDQGLQFLIQYYNGEERAKGNILERFSAQQFPDLHSELNLSSLELGDSALYFCASSVFGDSEQYFGPGTRLTVT.

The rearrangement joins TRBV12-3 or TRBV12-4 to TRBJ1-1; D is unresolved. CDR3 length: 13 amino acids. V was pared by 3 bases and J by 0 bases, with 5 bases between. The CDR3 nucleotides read TGTGCCAGCAGTTTGTTAGTGAACACTGAAGCTTTCTTT. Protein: CASSLLVNTEAFF.

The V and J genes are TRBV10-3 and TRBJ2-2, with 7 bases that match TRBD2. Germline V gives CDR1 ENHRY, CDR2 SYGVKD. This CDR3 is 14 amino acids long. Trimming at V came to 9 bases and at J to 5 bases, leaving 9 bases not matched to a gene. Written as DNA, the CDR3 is TGTGCCATAAGAGTAGCGGGTAATACCGGGGAGCTGTTTTTT. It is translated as CAIRVAGNTGELFF.

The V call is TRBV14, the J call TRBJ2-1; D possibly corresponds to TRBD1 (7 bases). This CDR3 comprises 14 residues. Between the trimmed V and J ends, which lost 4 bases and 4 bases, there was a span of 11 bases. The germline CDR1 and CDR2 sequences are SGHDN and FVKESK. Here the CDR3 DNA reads TGTGCCAGCAGCCGACAGGGACTTTACAATGAGCAGTTCTTC. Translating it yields CASSRQGLYNEQFF.

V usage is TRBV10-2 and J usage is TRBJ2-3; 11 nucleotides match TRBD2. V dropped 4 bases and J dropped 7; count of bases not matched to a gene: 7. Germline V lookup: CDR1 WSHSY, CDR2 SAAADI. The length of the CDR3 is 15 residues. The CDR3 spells CASSVSGGGANTQYF. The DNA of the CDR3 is TGCGCCAGCAGTGTTAGCGGGGGGGGCGCTAATACGCAGTATTTT.

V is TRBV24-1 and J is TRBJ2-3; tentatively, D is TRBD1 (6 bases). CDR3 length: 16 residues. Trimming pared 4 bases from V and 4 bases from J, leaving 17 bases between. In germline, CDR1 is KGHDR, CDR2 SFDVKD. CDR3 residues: CATSDPQPRGPDTQYF. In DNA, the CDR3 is TGTGCCACCAGTGACCCGCAACCCAGGGGACCAGATACGCAGTATTTT.

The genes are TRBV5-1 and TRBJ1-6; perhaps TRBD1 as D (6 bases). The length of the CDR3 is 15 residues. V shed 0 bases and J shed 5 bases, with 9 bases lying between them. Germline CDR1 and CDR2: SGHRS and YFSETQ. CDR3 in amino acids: CASSLVGGNNSPLHF. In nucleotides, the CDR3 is TGCGCCAGCAGCTTGGTTGGGGGCAATAATTCACCCCTCCACTTT.

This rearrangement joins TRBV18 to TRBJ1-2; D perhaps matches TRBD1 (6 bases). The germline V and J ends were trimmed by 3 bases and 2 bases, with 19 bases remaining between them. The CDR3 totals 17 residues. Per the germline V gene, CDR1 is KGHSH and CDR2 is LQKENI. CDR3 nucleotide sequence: TGTGCCAGCTCACCCCTAGTTCGACAGGACTGGAACTATGGCTACACCTTC. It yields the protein CASSPLVRQDWNYGYTF.

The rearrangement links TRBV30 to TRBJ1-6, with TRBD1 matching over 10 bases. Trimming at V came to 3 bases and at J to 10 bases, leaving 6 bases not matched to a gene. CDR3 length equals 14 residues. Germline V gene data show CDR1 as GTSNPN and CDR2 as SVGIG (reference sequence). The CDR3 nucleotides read TGTGCCTGGAGCCCCGGGACAGGGGTCTCACCCCTCCACTTT. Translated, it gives CAWSPGTGVSPLHF.

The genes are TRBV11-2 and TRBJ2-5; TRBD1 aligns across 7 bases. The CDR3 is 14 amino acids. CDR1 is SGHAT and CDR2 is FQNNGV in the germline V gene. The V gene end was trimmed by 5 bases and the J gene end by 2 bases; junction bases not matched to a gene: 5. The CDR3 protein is CASSAPGQQETQYF. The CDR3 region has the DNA TGTGCCAGCAGCGCTCCGGGACAGCAAGAGACCCAGTACTTC.

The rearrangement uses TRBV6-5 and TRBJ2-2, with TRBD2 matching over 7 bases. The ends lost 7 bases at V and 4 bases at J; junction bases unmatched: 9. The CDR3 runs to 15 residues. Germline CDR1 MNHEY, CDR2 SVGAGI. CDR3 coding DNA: TGTGCCAGCAACCCACGGGGGGTTTCCACCGGGGAGCTGTTTTTT. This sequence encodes CASNPRGVSTGELFF.

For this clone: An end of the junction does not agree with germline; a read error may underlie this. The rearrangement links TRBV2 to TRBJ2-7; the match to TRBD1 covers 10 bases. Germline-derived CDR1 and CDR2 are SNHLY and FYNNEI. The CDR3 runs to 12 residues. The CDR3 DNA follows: TGTGCCAGCAGGGAGAACTTGGGACAGGGGAACTTC. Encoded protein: CASRENLGQGNF.

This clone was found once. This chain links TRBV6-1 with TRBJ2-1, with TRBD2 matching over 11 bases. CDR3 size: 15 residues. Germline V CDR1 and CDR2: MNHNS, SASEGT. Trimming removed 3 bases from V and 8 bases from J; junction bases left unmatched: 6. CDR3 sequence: CASSELAGGRDEQFF. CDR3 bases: TGTGCCAGCAGTGAGCTAGCGGGGGGCAGGGATGAGCAGTTCTTC.